This entry lists 14 T cell receptor beta chains sequenced from one sample in a study of cytomegalovirus exposure and HLA in healthy donors. Clones were read by immunoSEQ multiplex PCR, and TCRdb kept only the in-frame ones, dropping some. The sample includes about 190,000 clones, approximately 80% of them seen just once. Source material: PBMCs. Receptors originate from a man younger than 35 in good health and CMV-seropositive.

The sample holds one count of this clone. J is TRBJ1-1 and V is TRBV15; D ambiguous. Trimming cost V 3 bases and J 8 bases, with 13 bases left between them. Germline V gene lookup returns CDR1 LNHNV and CDR2 YYDKDF (reference sequence). The CDR3 loop spans 13 amino acids. This CDR3 reads CATSRTRGTEAFF. The CDR3 bases are TGTGCCACCAGCAGGACACGGGGAACAGAAGCTTTCTTT.

The V gene is TRBV6-5, the J gene TRBJ1-2; D is undetermined. Deletions cut 6 bases from V and 1 base from J, with 15 bases between. This CDR3 region has 15 residues. Germline V gives CDR1 MNHEY, CDR2 SVGAGI. For the CDR3, the DNA is TGTGCCAGCAGACGTTCGGGGTACGGTAACTATGGCTACACCTTC. It specifies CASRRSGYGNYGYTF.

The chain employs TRBV7-2 and TRBJ2-2; 8 nucleotides line up with TRBD1. After removal of 0 bases from V and 6 bases from J, the junction contained 6 bases not matched to a gene. The germline CDR1 and CDR2 sequences are SGHTA and FQGNSA. This CDR3 is built from 16 residues. CDR3 residues: CASSLAGTGWAGELFF. The CDR3 DNA is TGTGCCAGCAGCTTAGCGGGGACAGGTTGGGCCGGGGAGCTGTTTTTT.

This chain joins TRBV7-3 and TRBJ1-2, with TRBD1 matching over 7 bases. Germline trimming cut 5 bases from V and 1 base from J; bases unmatched to any gene: 7. Germline values: CDR1 SGHTA, CDR2 FQGTGA. This CDR3 spans 15 amino acids. The CDR3 bases are TGTGCCAGCAGCCACTGGGACAGCCTTAACTATGGCTACACCTTC. It translates to CASSHWDSLNYGYTF.

CDR3 bases: TGCGCCAGCAGCCAAGCCGGGCTAGCGGGACCAATCCGGGCCTACGAGCAGTACTTC. The encoded protein is CASSQAGLAGPIRAYEQYF. The chain has TRBV4-1 and TRBJ2-7; 9 bases are a match to TRBD2. Germline V gene sequence: CDR1 MGHRA, CDR2 YSYEKL. V lost 1 base, J lost 2 bases, and 15 bases stayed unmatched. The CDR3 sequence is 19 residues long.

The chain has TRBV19 and TRBJ2-7; D gene unclear. The CDR3 contains 12 residues. Trimming pared 5 bases from V and 3 bases from J, leaving 8 bases between. The germline V gene has CDR1 LNHDA and CDR2 SQIVND (reference sequence). The CDR3 loop is CASSDLGYEQYF. The CDR3 coding sequence is TGTGCCAGTAGTGACCTAGGCTACGAGCAGTACTTC.

This rearrangement joins TRBV28 to TRBJ1-5, with unresolved D. CDR1 and CDR2 (germline): MDHEN, SYDVKM. The CDR3 runs to 15 residues. V lost 4 bases and J lost 6, with 16 bases in between. CDR3 amino acids: CASSWTGSSGQPQHF. The CDR3, as DNA: TGTGCCAGCAGTTGGACCGGGTCCAGCGGTCAGCCCCAGCATTTT.

This chain uses TRBV9 with TRBJ1-3, with a weak D call TRBD1 (6 bases). The V end lost 3 bases, the J end lost 6 bases, and 16 bases lay between the germline ends. This CDR3 has 15 amino acids. Germline assignment: CDR1 SGDLS and CDR2 YYNGEE. The DNA for the CDR3 is TGTGCCAGCAGCGCCGCCCCGGACAGCCCAAACACCATATATTTT. Its translation is CASSAAPDSPNTIYF.

This sequence joins TRBV7-8 and TRBJ2-7; 10 positions agree with TRBD2. CDR1 is SGHVS and CDR2 is FQNEAQ in the germline V gene. V gave up 5 bases and J gave up 4 bases; unmatched junction bases: 11. The length of the CDR3 is 16 residues. CDR3 in amino acids: CASSTRWTSGLYEQYF. CDR3 coding DNA: TGTGCCAGCAGCACGAGATGGACTAGCGGACTTTACGAGCAGTACTTC.

In nucleotides, the CDR3 is TGTGCCAGCAGCTCGCGTTCACAGGGCGAGGGAGAGACCCAGTACTTC. This translates into CASSSRSQGEGETQYF. The chain links TRBV13 to TRBJ2-5; D is possibly TRBD1 (6 bases). The CDR3 extends over 16 amino acids. V was pared by 4 bases and J by 4 bases, with 19 bases between. Germline CDR1 reads PRHDT; CDR2 reads FYEKMQ (reference sequence).

The chain uses TRBV28 and TRBJ1-1; the D gene is possibly TRBD1 (6 bases). The CDR3 runs to 15 residues. Trimming shortened V by 2 bases and J by 11 bases, and 21 bases separated the two germline ends. Germline CDR1 is MDHEN and CDR2 is SYDVKM. The CDR3 nucleotides are TGTGCCAGCAGTTTAGGTGGAGGCAGGGGAATCTTGGCTTTCTTT. Translation: CASSLGGGRGILAFF.

The chain joins TRBV15 to TRBJ1-4, with 7 nucleotides matching TRBD1. This CDR3 comprises 17 residues. Losses at the gene ends were 4 bases for V and 2 bases for J; bases not matched to a gene: 10. Germline assignment: CDR1 LNHNV and CDR2 YYDKDF (reference sequence). CDR3 bases: TGTGCCACCAGCACCCGACAGGGTTTGGCGACTAATGAAAAACTGTTTTTT. Protein product: CATSTRQGLATNEKLFF. Complete variable domain (other parts from reference TRBV15 and TRBJ1-4): DAMVIQNPRYQVTQFGKPVTLSCSQTLNHNVMYWYQQKSSQAPKLLFHYYDKDFNNEADTPDNFQSRRPNTSFCFLDIRSPGLGDTAMYLCATSTRQGLATNEKLFFGSGTQLSVL.

This rearrangement joins TRBV7-8 to TRBJ2-1, with 9 positions matching TRBD2. V was pared by 5 bases and J by 2 bases, with 4 bases of the junction left unmatched. This CDR3 is built from 15 residues. Germline V gene data show CDR1 as SGHVS and CDR2 as FQNEAQ. CDR3 DNA: TGTGCCAGCAGCCTCCAGCGGGGGGCCTACAATGAGCAGTTCTTC. Translation: CASSLQRGAYNEQFF.

The chain links TRBV9 to TRBJ2-2; 10 positions match TRBD1. In germline, CDR1 is SGDLS, CDR2 YYNGEE. V lost 5 bases to trimming and J lost 5 bases; unmatched junction nucleotides: 12. This CDR3 region has 17 residues. DNA for the CDR3: TGTGCCAGCAGTAATCCGACAGGGGGCGCGGGGACCGGGGAGCTGTTTTTT. It specifies CASSNPTGGAGTGELFF. Drawing the rest from reference TRBV9 and TRBJ2-2, the complete variable domain is DSGVTQTPKHLITATGQRVTLRCSPRSGDLSVYWYQQSLDQGLQFLIQYYNGEERAKGNILERFSAQQFPDLHSELNLSSLELGDSALYFCASSNPTGGAGTGELFFGEGSRLTVL.